Sequencing of this TCR beta chain was carried out in a study of cytomegalovirus exposure and HLA in healthy donors. The primer mix had 60 Vbeta and 13 Jbeta primers. Clones were sequenced by immunoSEQ multiplex PCR, and TCRdb holds only the in-frame ones, with some missing. This table holds 90,000 or so clones, 70% to 85% found once. Sequencing was done on a sample of PBMCs. The origin of this receptor is a man aged 50 to 59 in good health and CMV-seronegative.

In DNA form, the CDR3 reads TGTGCCAGCAGCCCGCAAGGAGGGGACAGGGCGGTGACCATATATTTT. It is translated as CASSPQGGDRAVTIYF. This chain uses TRBV4-2 with TRBJ1-3; 9 positions agree with TRBD1. The J segment lost 10 bases and the V segment lost 4 bases, leaving 14 bases of the junction unmatched. The CDR3 has 16 amino acids. Germline CDR1 reads LGHNA; CDR2 reads YNFKEQ.